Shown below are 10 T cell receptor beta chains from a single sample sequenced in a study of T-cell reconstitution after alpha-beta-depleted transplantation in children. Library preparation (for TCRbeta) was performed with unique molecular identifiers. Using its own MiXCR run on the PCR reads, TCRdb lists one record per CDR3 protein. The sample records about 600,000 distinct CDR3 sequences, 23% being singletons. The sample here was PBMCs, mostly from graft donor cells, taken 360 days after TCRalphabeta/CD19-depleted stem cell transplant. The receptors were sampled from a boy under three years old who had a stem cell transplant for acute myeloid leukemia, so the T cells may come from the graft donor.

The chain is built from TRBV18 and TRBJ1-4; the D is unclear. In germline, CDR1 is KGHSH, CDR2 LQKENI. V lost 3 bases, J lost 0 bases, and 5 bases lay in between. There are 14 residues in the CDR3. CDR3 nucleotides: TGTGCCAGCTCACCTCACGCAACTAATGAAAAACTGTTTTTT. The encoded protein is CASSPHATNEKLFF.

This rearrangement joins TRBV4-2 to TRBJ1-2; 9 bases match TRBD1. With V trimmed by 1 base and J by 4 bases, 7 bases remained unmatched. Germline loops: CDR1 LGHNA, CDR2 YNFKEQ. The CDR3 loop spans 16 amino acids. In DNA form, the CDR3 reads TGTGCCAGCAGCCAAGCCCGGGACAGGGTGGGCTATGGCTACACCTTC. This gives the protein CASSQARDRVGYGYTF.

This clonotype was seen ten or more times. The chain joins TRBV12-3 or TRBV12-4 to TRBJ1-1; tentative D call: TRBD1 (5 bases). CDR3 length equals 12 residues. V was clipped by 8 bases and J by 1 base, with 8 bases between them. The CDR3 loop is CASGDPNTEAFF. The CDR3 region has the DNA TGTGCCAGCGGGGACCCGAACACTGAAGCTTTCTTT.

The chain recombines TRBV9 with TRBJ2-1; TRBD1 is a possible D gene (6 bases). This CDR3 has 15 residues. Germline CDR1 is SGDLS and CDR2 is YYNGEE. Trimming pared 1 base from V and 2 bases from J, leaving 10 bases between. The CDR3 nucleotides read TGTGCCAGCAGCGTATCAGGGGATCCCTACAATGAGCAGTTCTTC. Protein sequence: CASSVSGDPYNEQFF.

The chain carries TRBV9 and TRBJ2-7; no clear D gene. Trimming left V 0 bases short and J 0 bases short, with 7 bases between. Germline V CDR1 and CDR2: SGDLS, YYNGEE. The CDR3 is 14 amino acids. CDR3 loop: CASSVAAASYEQYF. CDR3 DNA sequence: TGTGCCAGCAGCGTAGCGGCCGCCTCCTACGAGCAGTACTTC.

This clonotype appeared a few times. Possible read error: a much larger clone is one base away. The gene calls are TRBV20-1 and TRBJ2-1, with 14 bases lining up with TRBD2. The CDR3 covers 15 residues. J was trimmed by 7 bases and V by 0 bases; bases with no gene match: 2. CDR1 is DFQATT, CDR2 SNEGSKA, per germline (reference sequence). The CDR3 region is CSAREGLAGGNEQFF. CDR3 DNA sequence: TGCAGTGCTAGAGAAGGACTAGCGGGGGGTAATGAGCAGTTCTTC.

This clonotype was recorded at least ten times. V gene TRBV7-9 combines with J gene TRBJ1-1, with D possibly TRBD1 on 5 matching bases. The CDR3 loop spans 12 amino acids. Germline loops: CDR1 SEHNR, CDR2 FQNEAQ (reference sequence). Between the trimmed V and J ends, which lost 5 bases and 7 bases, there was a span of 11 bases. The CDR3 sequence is CASSQGAIEAFF. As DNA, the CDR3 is TGTGCCAGCAGCCAGGGCGCAATTGAAGCTTTCTTT.

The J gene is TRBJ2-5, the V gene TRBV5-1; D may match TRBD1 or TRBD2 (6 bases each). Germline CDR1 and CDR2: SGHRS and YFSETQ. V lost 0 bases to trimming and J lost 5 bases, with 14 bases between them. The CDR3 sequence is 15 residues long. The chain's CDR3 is CASSLAGGRWETQYF. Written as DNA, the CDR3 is TGCGCCAGCAGCTTGGCCGGGGGCCGGTGGGAGACCCAGTACTTC.

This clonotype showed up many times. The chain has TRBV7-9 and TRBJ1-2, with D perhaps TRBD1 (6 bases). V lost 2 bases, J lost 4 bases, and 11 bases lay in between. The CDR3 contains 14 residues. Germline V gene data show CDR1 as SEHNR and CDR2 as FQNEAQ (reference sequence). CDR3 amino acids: CASSLSGGAYGYTF. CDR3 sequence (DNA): TGTGCCAGCAGCTTAAGCGGGGGCGCCTATGGCTACACCTTC.

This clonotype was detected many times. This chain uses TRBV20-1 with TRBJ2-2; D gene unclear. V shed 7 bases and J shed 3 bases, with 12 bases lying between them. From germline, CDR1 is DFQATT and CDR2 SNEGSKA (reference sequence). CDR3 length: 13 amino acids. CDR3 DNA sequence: TGCAGTGGGCAGCAGCTATACACCGGGGAGCTGTTTTTT. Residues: CSGQQLYTGELFF.